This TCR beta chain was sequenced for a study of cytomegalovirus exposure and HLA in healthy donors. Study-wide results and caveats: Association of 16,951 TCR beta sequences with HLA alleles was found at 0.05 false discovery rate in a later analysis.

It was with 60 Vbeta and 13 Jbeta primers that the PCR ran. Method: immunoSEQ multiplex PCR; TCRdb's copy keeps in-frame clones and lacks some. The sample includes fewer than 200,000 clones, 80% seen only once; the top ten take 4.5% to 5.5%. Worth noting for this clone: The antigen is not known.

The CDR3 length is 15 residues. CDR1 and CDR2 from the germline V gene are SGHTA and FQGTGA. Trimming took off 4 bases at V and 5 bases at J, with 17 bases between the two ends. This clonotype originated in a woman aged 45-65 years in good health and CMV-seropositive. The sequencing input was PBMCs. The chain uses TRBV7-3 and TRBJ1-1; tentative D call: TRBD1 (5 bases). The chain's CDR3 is CASSSPYGRGTEAFF. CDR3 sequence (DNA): TGTGCCAGCAGCTCTCCCTATGGGCGGGGGACTGAAGCTTTCTTT.